Sequencing of this TCR beta chain was carried out in a study of OX40 agonist ivuxolimab in advanced cancers. With regard to the full study: Ivuxolimab, which targeted the costimulatory receptor OX40 (CD134), was an agonistic, fully human IgG2 monoclonal antibody. Among the approximately 50 dose-escalation patients, around 20 had hepatocellular carcinoma, approximately 15 melanoma, 9 renal cell carcinoma and 9 head and neck cancer. The paper reports the monotherapy dose-escalation portion (N = 52 patients) of the phase I ivuxolimab trial. In the dose-escalation cohort, 82.7% of patients were male, and the mean age was about 55 years, with a range of about 23 to 85. Intravenous ivuxolimab was administered to patients every 2 weeks at six dose levels: 0.01, 0.1, 0.3, 1.5, 3 and 10 mg/kg. The purpose of peripheral TCRbeta sequencing was to test whether ivuxolimab changed TCR sequence diversity and led to clonal T-cell expansion. Three dose-escalation patients achieved partial responses, one with hepatocellular carcinoma and two with cutaneous melanoma. Patients were allowed to have had prior anti-PD-1, anti-PD-L1 or anti-CTLA-4 therapy, and 30% to 40% of the dose-escalation patients had previously received checkpoint inhibitors.

For sequencing of the TCRbeta CDR3 region, genomic DNA was extracted from the sorted cells. TCRbeta CDR3 regions were sequenced using the immunoSEQ Assay. Not all clones reach the TCRdb copy of this immuneACCESS table, which keeps in-frame sequences only. Checked studies attribute under half of the gap to unresolved V genes and leave the rest unexplained. This sample holds over 100,000 clones; roughly nine tenths were observed only once. The ten top clones hold approximately 0.51% of the sample. Notes on this clone: There is no known antigen for this receptor. Base quality data are lacking; no much larger clone is found one base away.

From a lookup of the germline V gene (reference sequence), CDR1 and CDR2 are SGHKS and YYEKEE. From cysteine to phenylalanine, the CDR3 is 15 amino acids long. The sequence is cut down to CDR3 DNA, 45 bases in frame from base 1. At the junction V is shortened by 3 bases and J by 3 bases, with 15 bases in between. Patients with autoimmune disease history or receiving systemic immunosuppression were excluded from the trial. Peripheral blood for TCR sequencing was collected from all dose cohorts at baseline, on cycle 4 day 1, and on cycle 7 day 1. Samples were obtained from an open-label, multicenter, first-in-human phase I dose-escalation trial of ivuxolimab. The trial enrolled adults with locally advanced or metastatic head and neck squamous cell, hepatocellular, melanoma or renal cell carcinoma. Before TCR sequencing, CD4+ and CD8+ T cells were separately sorted from peripheral blood. Broader findings and caveats from the paper: Low levels of normalized T-cell clonal expansion were also seen in some patients who did not respond. In partial responders in the 0.1-3.0 mg/kg groups, normalized peripheral clonal expansion was found to be among the lowest, especially among CD8+ T cells. Clonal expansion of both CD4+ and CD8+ blood T cells was observed from baseline to week 6 at doses 0.1 to 3.0 mg/kg. Antigen specificity was not determined for the clonally expanded peripheral T cells. After ivuxolimab, more expanded clones were found on average in CD8+ T cells than in CD4+ T cells.

The source is an adult with an advanced solid tumor such as melanoma, head and neck, liver or kidney cancer. Here the sequenced sample was CD4+ or CD8+ T cells sorted from blood, taken in a trial of the OX40 agonist ivuxolimab. Here the chain combines TRBV5-5 and TRBJ2-5; the D gene assignment is ambiguous. The CDR3 protein sequence reads: CASSSPTELKETQYF. Read as DNA, the sequence is TGTGCCAGCAGCTCCCCGACGGAGTTGAAAGAGACCCAGTACTTC. With the portions outside the CDR3 filled from the reference TRBV5-5 and TRBJ2-5 genes, the complete variable region becomes DAGVTQSPTHLIKTRGQQVTLRCSPISGHKSVSWYQQVLGQGPQFIFQYYEKEERGRGNFPDRFSARQFPNYSSELNVNALLLGDSALYLCASSSPTELKETQYFGPGTRLLVL.